These 21 T cell receptor beta chains were all obtained from the same sample, sequenced in a study of cytomegalovirus exposure and HLA in healthy donors. PCR used 60 Vbeta primers and 13 Jbeta primers. Profiled with immunoSEQ multiplex PCR; TCRdb holds only in-frame clones, not every one. The table includes tens of thousands of clones, roughly three quarters detected once. The sample taken for sequencing was PBMCs. These receptors were obtained from a middle-aged woman in good health and CMV-seropositive.

The rearrangement joins TRBV19 to TRBJ1-1; 8 nucleotides line up with TRBD1. J gave up 2 bases and V 5 bases, and 10 bases lay outside the gene matches. This CDR3 has 16 amino acids. Looked up from germline, CDR1 is LNHDA and CDR2 is SQIVND (reference sequence). DNA of the CDR3: TGTGCCAGTAGTCCCCGCGGACAGGGTGGAAACACTGAAGCTTTCTTT. It is translated as CASSPRGQGGNTEAFF.

As regards this clone: Additional DNA sequences in this sample encode the identical CDR3. The chain couples TRBV9 to TRBJ2-7; 10 bases agree with TRBD1. V was pared by 0 bases and J by 4 bases, with 1 base of the junction left unmatched. This CDR3 has 14 amino acids. CDR1 SGDLS and CDR2 YYNGEE come from the germline V gene. The CDR3 loop reads CASSVGQGAYEQYF. The CDR3 coding sequence is TGTGCCAGCAGCGTAGGACAGGGGGCTTACGAGCAGTACTTC. The full variable domain, rest sourced from reference TRBV9 and TRBJ2-7, is DSGVTQTPKHLITATGQRVTLRCSPRSGDLSVYWYQQSLDQGLQFLIQYYNGEERAKGNILERFSAQQFPDLHSELNLSSLELGDSALYFCASSVGQGAYEQYFGPGTRLTVT.

The chain employs TRBV7-9 and TRBJ1-2; no firm D call. Germline CDR1 SEHNR, CDR2 FQNEAQ (reference sequence). The CDR3 has 15 amino acids. V lost 3 bases, J lost 0 bases, and 11 bases lay in between. CDR3 DNA sequence: TGTGCCAGCAGCTTCGCGGCAATATCTAACTATGGCTACACCTTC. Encoded protein: CASSFAAISNYGYTF. The full variable domain, its missing parts supplied by reference TRBV7-9 and TRBJ1-2, is DTGVSQNPRHKITKRGQNVTFRCDPISEHNRLYWYRQTLGQGPEFLTYFQNEAQLEKSRLLSDRFSAERPKGSFSTLEIQRTEQGDSAMYLCASSFAAISNYGYTFGSGTRLTVV.

The J gene is TRBJ1-5, the V gene TRBV12-5, with a weak D call TRBD1 (5 bases). CDR3 length equals 15 residues. Trimming removed 1 base from V and 3 bases from J, with 10 bases in between. The germline gives CDR1 LGHNT, CDR2 FRNRAP. This chain's CDR3 is CASGLDRQSNQPQHF. CDR3 DNA sequence: TGTGCTAGTGGTTTGGATCGACAGTCCAATCAGCCCCAGCATTTT. Full variable domain (remainder filled in from reference TRBV12-5 and TRBJ1-5): DARVTQTPRHKVTEMGQEVTMRCQPILGHNTVFWYRQTMMQGLELLAYFRNRAPLDDSGMPKDRFSAEMPDATLATLKIQPSEPRDSAVYFCASGLDRQSNQPQHFGDGTRLSIL.

The chain couples TRBV29-1 to TRBJ1-1, with D possibly matching TRBD1 (6 bases). Germline CDR1 SQVTM, CDR2 ANQGSEA. The CDR3 totals 14 residues. Trimming took 4 bases from V and 5 from J, leaving 17 bases between them. The CDR3 nucleotides read TGCAGCGTTGTAAGGGACATGTGGGGGACTGAAGCTTTCTTT. Translation gives CSVVRDMWGTEAFF.

CDR3 coding DNA: TGCGCCAGCGGATGGAGGAGCGCGAAGGCGGAGACCCAGTACTTC. This codes for CASGWRSAKAETQYF. V is TRBV5-1 and J is TRBJ2-5; TRBD2 might be the D (5 bases). CDR1 SGHRS and CDR2 YFSETQ come from the germline V gene. CDR3 size: 15 residues. Trimming removed 7 bases at V and 5 bases at J, with 21 bases between.

The V and J genes are TRBV7-8 and TRBJ2-7, with a tentative D call TRBD2 (5 bases). The CDR3 loop spans 13 amino acids. CDR1 and CDR2 from the germline V gene are SGHVS and FQNEAQ. Trimming removed 2 bases at V and 4 bases at J, with 9 bases between. This chain's CDR3 is CASSLPSGYEQYF. In DNA, the CDR3 is TGTGCCAGCAGCTTACCTTCGGGGTACGAGCAGTACTTC.

The chain combines TRBV2 with TRBJ2-5; TRBD1 is a possible D gene (6 bases). Near its end, the DNA agrees better with TRBJ2-7, so the J call may be wrong. The CDR3 extends over 13 amino acids. The germline V gene encodes CDR1 SNHLY and CDR2 FYNNEI. The CDR3 DNA is TGTGCCAGCAGTGGGGACACCTCCTACGAGCAGTACTTC. This gives the protein CASSGDTSYEQYF.

The chain has TRBV6-1 and TRBJ2-3; 9 bases are a match to TRBD1. CDR1 MNHNS and CDR2 SASEGT come from the germline V gene. V gave up 5 bases and J gave up 6 bases; unmatched junction bases: 9. The CDR3 totals 15 residues. This chain's CDR3 is CASSPGTGSVDTQYF. CDR3 sequence (DNA): TGTGCCAGCAGTCCCGGGACAGGGTCGGTGGATACGCAGTATTTT.

V is TRBV19 and J is TRBJ2-5; D perhaps matches TRBD1 (5 bases). The V end lost 10 bases, the J end lost 2 bases, and 11 bases lay between the germline ends. CDR1 is LNHDA and CDR2 is SQIVND in the germline V gene (reference sequence). The CDR3 extends over 12 amino acids. CDR3 DNA: TGTGCCACCGCGGACAAACAAGAGACCCAGTACTTC. It specifies CATADKQETQYF.

This chain uses TRBV25-1 with TRBJ2-7; D might be TRBD2 (6 bases). Trimming took 6 bases from V and 0 from J, leaving 15 bases between them. The CDR3 runs to 15 residues. Germline lookup yields CDR1 MGHDK and CDR2 SYGVNS. CDR3 residues: CASSDPGESSYEQYF. In DNA, the CDR3 is TGTGCCAGCAGCGACCCGGGGGAGAGCTCCTACGAGCAGTACTTC.

V usage is TRBV6-5 and J usage is TRBJ1-5; D is undetermined. Trimming left V 6 bases short and J 3 bases short, with 12 bases between. Looked up from germline, CDR1 is MNHEY and CDR2 is SVGAGI. The CDR3 sequence is 14 residues long. CDR3 sequence: CASSRGPFNQPQHF. CDR3 sequence (DNA): TGTGCCAGCAGCCGCGGGCCCTTCAATCAGCCCCAGCATTTT.

The chain has TRBV6-5 and TRBJ2-2; unclear D gene. Trimming removed 6 bases at V and 5 bases at J, with 13 bases between. Germline V gene sequence: CDR1 MNHEY, CDR2 SVGAGI. This CDR3 comprises 14 residues. In DNA form, the CDR3 reads TGTGCCAGCAGAACCGATGAGAGGACCGGGGAGCTGTTTTTT. It encodes CASRTDERTGELFF.

This sequence joins TRBV11-2 and TRBJ2-7; TRBD2 matches 7 bases. The CDR3 loop spans 17 amino acids. Germline trimming cut 1 base from V and 2 bases from J; bases unmatched to any gene: 11. Germline CDR1 reads SGHAT; CDR2 reads FQNNGV. CDR3 in DNA: TGTGCCAGCAGCTTAGCCCGGGCGGGAGTCGGAACCTACGAGCAGTACTTC. Encoded protein: CASSLARAGVGTYEQYF.

The chain employs TRBV7-2 and TRBJ2-1; unclear D gene. Trimming took 1 base from V and 7 from J, leaving 11 bases between them. The germline gives CDR1 SGHTA, CDR2 FQGNSA. CDR3 length equals 14 residues. In DNA, the CDR3 is TGTGCCAGCAGCTTAGATCCGTTCAGGAATGAGCAGTTCTTC. Residues: CASSLDPFRNEQFF.

This clone appeared once. The chain couples TRBV2 to TRBJ2-2, with D perhaps TRBD1 (6 bases). The germline V and J ends were trimmed by 2 bases and 3 bases, with 13 bases remaining between them. Germline assignment: CDR1 SNHLY and CDR2 FYNNEI. CDR3 length: 16 residues. CDR3 protein: CASSEHRGQYTGELFF. CDR3 sequence (DNA): TGTGCCAGCAGTGAACATAGAGGACAGTACACCGGGGAGCTGTTTTTT. Full variable domain (remainder filled in from reference TRBV2 and TRBJ2-2): EPEVTQTPSHQVTQMGQEVILRCVPISNHLYFYWYRQILGQKVEFLVSFYNNEISEKSEIFDDQFSVERPDGSNFTLKIRSTKLEDSAMYFCASSEHRGQYTGELFFGEGSRLTVL.

The genes are TRBV11-2 and TRBJ2-4; D is possibly TRBD1 (6 bases). CDR3 length equals 16 residues. Trimming stripped 5 bases from V and 0 bases from J, with 14 bases between. Germline-derived CDR1 and CDR2 are SGHAT and FQNNGV. The CDR3 sequence is CASSTYRETAKNIQYF. The CDR3 DNA reads as TGTGCCAGCAGCACATACAGGGAAACAGCCAAAAACATTCAGTACTTC.

This clone was recorded a few times. This chain uses TRBV6-1 with TRBJ2-5; possibly TRBD2 for D (6 bases). CDR1 MNHNS and CDR2 SASEGT come from the germline V gene. The CDR3 has 14 amino acids. Trimming cost V 7 bases and J 4 bases, with 16 bases left between them. The CDR3 is CASTRVGGGETQYF. CDR3 DNA: TGTGCCAGCACCCGAGTGGGGGGTGGAGAGACCCAGTACTTC.

The V call is TRBV30, the J call TRBJ2-7; TRBD1 agrees at 9 bases. The ends lost 5 bases at V and 7 bases at J; junction bases unmatched: 9. This CDR3 has 13 residues. Germline V gene data show CDR1 as GTSNPN and CDR2 as SVGIG (reference sequence). The DNA of the CDR3 is TGTGCCTGGGGGACAGGGTTGATGGGTGAGCAGTACTTC. This codes for CAWGTGLMGEQYF.

The V call is TRBV4-1, the J call TRBJ2-5, with TRBD2 identical over 9 bases. Looked up from germline, CDR1 is MGHRA and CDR2 is YSYEKL. Losses at the gene ends were 4 bases for V and 4 bases for J; bases not matched to a gene: 7. The CDR3 consists of 15 residues. The CDR3 nucleotides read TGCGCCAGCAGCCGTGAGCGGGGGGTAGGAGAGACCCAGTACTTC. Amino acids: CASSRERGVGETQYF.

This clone turned up a few times. For the CDR3, the DNA is TGCGCCAGCAGCTTGGCCGTTAGGGACACGGGTGAAGCTTTCTTT. Protein: CASSLAVRDTGEAFF. The genes are TRBV5-1 and TRBJ1-1; perhaps TRBD1 as D (6 bases). V was pared by 0 bases and J by 7 bases, with 16 bases between. This CDR3 comprises 15 residues. The germline V gene has CDR1 SGHRS and CDR2 YFSETQ. The full variable domain, completed using reference TRBV5-1 and TRBJ1-1, is KAGVTQTPRYLIKTRGQQVTLSCSPISGHRSVSWYQQTPGQGLQFLFEYFSETQRNKGNFPGRFSGRQFSNSRSEMNVSTLELGDSALYLCASSLAVRDTGEAFFGQGTRLTVV.